The rows below give T cell receptor beta chains drawn from one sample of a study of blood T cell repertoires in COVID-19. Generated by immunoSEQ multiplex PCR, the TCRdb table keeps only in-frame clones and is missing some. The data hold about 230,000 clones, with 70% to 90% observed a single time. Sequenced: peripheral blood. These receptors all come from a man in his fifties or sixties with COVID-19, enrolled during active disease. Each CDR3 is given with its conserved first and last residue. The D gene is left open where the match is weak. Size tells how often a clone was seen (once, few, many) or the class of an expanded clone, and some rows leave it out.

j_gene | d_gene | abundance | v_gene | CDR3aa
TRBJ1-5 | . | . | TRBV15 | CATSRARGYQPQHF
TRBJ2-5 | . | . | TRBV9 | CASSVAWGLETQYF
TRBJ2-6 | . | . | TRBV11-2 | CASSNHPGHPSGANVLTF
TRBJ1-6 | . | . | TRBV24-1 | CATSDSNSPLHF
TRBJ1-2 | . | once | TRBV10-3 | CAISARADPGNGYTF
TRBJ2-3 | . | . | TRBV13 | CASSTPTGRAGTDTQYF
TRBJ2-7 | . | . | TRBV29-1 | CSVGAGSSYEQYF
TRBJ1-5 | . | . | TRBV30 | CASPPWNPRGAQHF
TRBJ2-2 | . | . | TRBV27 | CASSLTPRGNAGELFF
TRBJ2-1 | TRBD1 | once | TRBV7-7 | CASSFGQGAGNEQFF
TRBJ1-5 | . | . | TRBV25-1 | CASQGAGADSQPQHF
TRBJ1-4 | . | . | TRBV7-9 | CASSPHQGPLFF
TRBJ1-2 | TRBD1 | once | TRBV3-1/TRBV3-2 | CASSHHRDRNYGYTF
TRBJ2-3 | . | . | TRBV3-1/TRBV3-2 | CASSQVASTSTDTQYF
TRBJ2-7 | TRBD2 | . | TRBV13 | CASGLAGGEQYF
TRBJ1-6 | TRBD1 | . | TRBV5-5 | CASSLGTGGWDSPLHF
TRBJ2-1 | TRBD2 | . | TRBV5-1 | CASRPSSGSSYNEQFF
TRBJ2-7 | TRBD2 | . | TRBV6-2/TRBV6-3 | CASSYAGGAVTYEQYF
TRBJ1-2 | . | . | TRBV5-1 | CASSLGSGGLYGYTF
TRBJ1-4 | TRBD1 | . | TRBV5-1 | CASSTGQGDEKLFF
TRBJ2-1 | TRBD2 | . | TRBV3-1/TRBV3-2 | CASSQDQLAGGEYNEQFF
TRBJ2-2 | . | . | TRBV5-4 | CASSLVGVGELFF
TRBJ2-7 | . | once | TRBV5-1 | CASSLVPWDNSYEQYF
TRBJ1-2 | TRBD1 | . | TRBV30 | CAWSGQGVNYGYTF
TRBJ1-5 | TRBD1 | . | TRBV6-6 | CASRGQAHNQPQHF
TRBJ2-1 | . | . | TRBV3-1/TRBV3-2 | CASSQSPTTPYNEQFF
TRBJ2-6 | . | . | TRBV3-1/TRBV3-2 | CASSQDTASGANVLTF
TRBJ2-1 | . | . | TRBV11-2 | CASSLDLGGNEQFF
TRBJ2-7 | . | . | TRBV28 | CASSSGAGGSDEQYF
TRBJ2-3 | TRBD2 | . | TRBV7-9 | CASSLSSGGVSYTQYF
TRBJ1-4 | . | . | TRBV5-1 | CASSFDPRGEKLFF
TRBJ2-3 | TRBD2 | few | TRBV7-2 | CASSPLELVAGAAAGTQYF
TRBJ2-2 | TRBD1 | . | TRBV5-1 | CASSGQGDTGELFF
TRBJ2-7 | TRBD1 | . | TRBV5-6 | CASSRGQVAYEQYF
TRBJ1-3 | TRBD1 | . | TRBV28 | CASSLVTGTGRGNTIYF
TRBJ2-3 | TRBD2 | . | TRBV15 | CATSQRGPSTDTQYF
TRBJ1-2 | . | few | TRBV5-6 | CASSTGQAYGYTF
TRBJ2-7 | TRBD1 | few | TRBV7-9 | CASSLGRQGTNSYEQYF
TRBJ2-3 | . | . | TRBV20-1 | CSASYRDTQYF
TRBJ2-3 | . | . | TRBV3-1/TRBV3-2 | CASSQRRPNTDTQYF
TRBJ1-1 | TRBD1 | . | TRBV14 | CASSWTGMNTEAFF
TRBJ2-7 | TRBD2 | . | TRBV6-6 | CASTGGTRRGGQYF
TRBJ2-5 | TRBD1 | few | TRBV5-4 | CASSSSGQGVSQYF
TRBJ2-7 | TRBD1 | . | TRBV3-1/TRBV3-2 | CASSQVQGATYEQYF
TRBJ1-1 | . | . | TRBV9 | CASSVGRVNTEAFF
TRBJ2-2 | TRBD2 | . | TRBV2 | CASSPQGLPNTGELFF
TRBJ2-7 | TRBD2 | . | TRBV5-4 | CASRPGTSGIEEQYF
TRBJ2-1 | TRBD2 | . | TRBV4-3 | CASSQASGGAYNEQFF
TRBJ2-1 | . | . | TRBV3-1/TRBV3-2 | CASRESGVDEQFF
TRBJ2-7 | . | . | TRBV27 | CASSLLPDRTSHEQYF
TRBJ1-2 | . | . | TRBV7-9 | CASSPTGRQLYGYTF
TRBJ1-6 | TRBD1 | . | TRBV6-5 | CASTGGLWSPLHF
TRBJ1-1 | . | . | TRBV15 | CATSRTLNTEAFF
TRBJ2-1 | . | . | TRBV5-1 | CASSFYQGTNSYNEQFF